The 30 T cell receptor beta chains presented below share a single source sample, sequenced in a study of T-cell reconstitution after alpha-beta-depleted transplantation in children. Preparing the TCRbeta library involved the use of unique molecular identifiers. TCRdb recomputed calls from the PCR reads with MiXCR, one row per CDR3 protein. The data contain some 490,000 distinct CDR3 sequences, approximately 13% of them seen just once; the ten biggest clones take up under 7%. The sequences come from PBMCs from the stem cell graft donor, collected from the stem cell graft. The source is a human donor who donated a stem cell graft to a child with combined immunodeficiency.

This clonotype appeared many times. The chain couples TRBV6-1 to TRBJ2-7; D possibly matches TRBD1 or TRBD2 (5 bases each). Germline V gives CDR1 MNHNS, CDR2 SASEGT. The CDR3 spans 12 residues. The V gene lost 6 bases and the J gene lost 7 bases, with 13 bases spanning the gap. The CDR3 here is CASSGAGGEQYF. CDR3 coding DNA: TGTGCCAGCAGCGGGGCAGGCGGGGAGCAGTACTTC.

The V gene is TRBV30, the J gene TRBJ1-4, with D hard to call. V lost 0 bases and J lost 7, with 12 bases in between. The CDR3 has 14 residues. The germline V gene encodes CDR1 GTSNPN and CDR2 SVGIG (reference sequence). CDR3 nucleotide sequence: TGTGCCTGGAGTGTACGTGGAGGGTTTGAAAAACTGTTTTTT. This codes for CAWSVRGGFEKLFF.

This clonotype was observed a handful of times. At one end, the junction sequence differs from germline, possibly due to a read error. In nucleotides, the CDR3 is TGTGCCAGCTCACCAGGAACAGTAGCATTT. This codes for CASSPGTVAF. This chain connects TRBV18 to TRBJ1-6; D is unclear. The CDR3 spans 10 residues. The germline CDR1 and CDR2 sequences are KGHSH and LQKENI.

This clonotype was observed at least ten times. V gene TRBV28 combines with J gene TRBJ2-7; TRBD1 agrees at 7 bases. The V gene end was trimmed by 5 bases and the J gene end by 6 bases; junction bases not matched to a gene: 13. There are 15 residues in the CDR3. Germline assignment: CDR1 MDHEN and CDR2 SYDVKM. The CDR3 DNA reads as TGTGCCAGCAGTCCCATATCAGGGGGAATCCCCGAGCAGTACTTC. It yields the protein CASSPISGGIPEQYF.

This clonotype has a handful of counts. The chain uses TRBV7-9 and TRBJ2-7, with D possibly TRBD1 on 6 matching bases. V lost 6 bases and J lost 4, with 19 bases in between. This CDR3 spans 15 amino acids. CDR1 and CDR2 from the germline V gene are SEHNR and FQNEAQ (reference sequence). The CDR3 region is CASSPGEARGYEQYF. CDR3 DNA: TGTGCCAGCAGTCCCGGGGAAGCCAGGGGATACGAGCAGTACTTC.

There are a few counts of this clonotype. The V call is TRBV29-1, the J call TRBJ1-2; D uncertain. V was cut by 4 bases and J by 8 bases, with 5 bases left in between. The germline V gene encodes CDR1 SQVTM and CDR2 ANQGSEA. This CDR3 has 9 amino acids. The CDR3 here is CSVVQGYTF. The CDR3 DNA sequence: TGCAGCGTTGTACAGGGCTACACCTTC. Based on the CDR3 plus reference TRBV29-1 and TRBJ1-2, the full variable domain is SAVISQKPSRDICQRGTSLTIQCQVDSQVTMMFWYRQQPGQSLTLIATANQGSEATYESGFVIDKFPISRPNLTFSTLTVSNMSPEDSSIYLCSVVQGYTFGSGTRLTVV.

J is TRBJ1-1 and V is TRBV9, with a weak D call TRBD1 (6 bases). V dropped 0 bases and J dropped 1 base, with 16 bases sitting between them. The germline V gene encodes CDR1 SGDLS and CDR2 YYNGEE. The CDR3 covers 17 residues. This chain's CDR3 is CASSVAGLGAQNTEAFF. The CDR3 DNA is TGTGCCAGCAGCGTAGCAGGGTTGGGGGCCCAGAACACTGAAGCTTTCTTT.

In this sample, this clonotype turned up a few times. The rearrangement joins TRBV7-9 to TRBJ2-5; 7 positions match TRBD1. The CDR3 totals 13 residues. The germline V gene has CDR1 SEHNR and CDR2 FQNEAQ (reference sequence). Trimming at V came to 5 bases and at J to 6 bases, leaving 6 bases not matched to a gene. The CDR3 DNA follows: TGTGCCAGCAGCCATGGGACAGTGAAGACCCAGTACTTC. It is translated as CASSHGTVKTQYF.

This clonotype was observed a few times. The V and J genes are TRBV6-5 and TRBJ2-4, with 10 bases aligning to TRBD1. The CDR3 contains 16 residues. Losses at the gene ends were 0 bases for V and 6 bases for J; bases not matched to a gene: 5. The germline V gene has CDR1 MNHEY and CDR2 SVGAGI. CDR3 in DNA: TGTGCCAGCAGTTACTCAGGGACAGGGGCCGCAAACATTCAGTACTTC. This encodes CASSYSGTGAANIQYF.

This clonotype appeared many times. The V call is TRBV12-3 or TRBV12-4, the J call TRBJ2-3; 14 nucleotides line up with TRBD2. V gave up 6 bases and J gave up 4 bases; unmatched junction bases: 6. The CDR3 is 16 amino acids. Here the CDR3 DNA reads TGTGCCAGCAGCCAAACGGGACTAGCGGGAGCAGATACGCAGTATTTT. Translating it yields CASSQTGLAGADTQYF.

The genes are TRBV5-1 and TRBJ2-3; TRBD2 matches at 10 bases. Germline-derived CDR1 and CDR2 are SGHRS and YFSETQ. The V and J ends lost 1 base and 1 base, in that order; junction bases with no gene match: 6. This CDR3 is built from 17 residues. CDR3 in amino acids: CASSLPSTSGRTDTQYF. The CDR3 DNA reads as TGCGCCAGCAGCTTGCCGTCGACTAGCGGGCGCACAGATACGCAGTATTTT.

The chain links TRBV24-1 to TRBJ2-1; the D is unclear. V lost 0 bases and J lost 7, with 6 bases in between. CDR3 size: 13 residues. Per germline, CDR1 KGHDR and CDR2 SFDVKD. The CDR3 sequence is CATSDLAGNEQFF. CDR3 sequence (DNA): TGTGCCACCAGTGATTTGGCCGGGAATGAGCAGTTCTTC.

This clonotype turned up a few times. J is TRBJ2-7 and V is TRBV15; D is tentatively TRBD1 or TRBD2 (5 bases each). The CDR3 loop spans 14 amino acids. Germline-derived CDR1 and CDR2 are LNHNV and YYDKDF (reference sequence). V lost 0 bases, J lost 4 bases, and 10 bases lay in between. The CDR3 here is CATSRDKGSYEQYF. DNA of the CDR3: TGTGCCACCAGCAGAGATAAGGGGAGTTACGAGCAGTACTTC.

The chain employs TRBV30 and TRBJ1-1; D perhaps matches TRBD1 (5 bases). Trimming took 4 bases from V and 1 from J, leaving 10 bases between them. CDR1 is GTSNPN, CDR2 SVGIG, per germline (reference sequence). The CDR3 runs to 13 residues. For the CDR3, the DNA is TGTGCCTGGAACCGACAGAGGAACACTGAAGCTTTCTTT. It encodes CAWNRQRNTEAFF. Combining the CDR3 with reference TRBV30 and TRBJ1-1 gives the whole variable domain SQTIHQWPATLVQPVGSPLSLECTVEGTSNPNLYWYRQAAGRGLQLLFYSVGIGQISSEVPQNLSASRPQDRQFILSSKKLLLSDSGFYLCAWNRQRNTEAFFGQGTRLTVV.

This clonotype was seen a few times. The V call is TRBV19, the J call TRBJ1-5; D not resolved. Germline V gives CDR1 LNHDA, CDR2 SQIVND (reference sequence). V lost 5 bases and J 0 bases, leaving 11 bases between the germline ends. The CDR3 loop spans 15 amino acids. Here the CDR3 DNA reads TGTGCCAGTAGTGCCCGACGGTATAGCAATCAGCCCCAGCATTTT. The encoded protein is CASSARRYSNQPQHF. Supplemented by reference TRBV19 and TRBJ1-5, the full variable domain reads DGGITQSPKYLFRKEGQNVTLSCEQNLNHDAMYWYRQDPGQGLRLIYYSQIVNDFQKGDIAEGYSVSREKKESFPLTVTSAQKNPTAFYLCASSARRYSNQPQHFGDGTRLSIL.

At least ten counts were recorded for this clonotype. The J gene is TRBJ2-7, the V gene TRBV12-3 or TRBV12-4; 12 bases line up with TRBD1. The CDR3 spans 16 residues. V dropped 5 bases and J dropped 6; count of bases not matched to a gene: 11. DNA for the CDR3: TGTGCCAGCAGTGGCATCCGGGACAGGGGGCTTGGCGAGCAGTACTTC. It yields the protein CASSGIRDRGLGEQYF.

This clonotype turned up a few times. The rearrangement uses TRBV30 and TRBJ2-1; TRBD2 matches 11 bases. V shed 7 bases, J shed 3 bases, and the junction held 5 bases outside the gene matches. The V gene's germline CDR1 is GTSNPN and CDR2 SVGIG (reference sequence). This CDR3 has 14 amino acids. The CDR3 loop is CALSGTSGYNEQFF. The CDR3 region has the DNA TGTGCCTTGTCCGGGACTAGCGGCTACAATGAGCAGTTCTTC.

The chain couples TRBV5-6 to TRBJ2-7; 8 nucleotides line up with TRBD1. The V segment lost 2 bases and the J segment 2 bases; nucleotides outside the gene matches: 6. Germline CDR1 and CDR2: SGHDT and YYEEEE. The CDR3 spans 15 residues. The CDR3 DNA reads as TGTGCCAGCAGCTTTCATGGACAGGGTCCCTACGAGCAGTACTTC. Protein sequence: CASSFHGQGPYEQYF.

The chain uses TRBV28 and TRBJ1-5, with TRBD1 as a possible D gene (6 bases). The V end was cut by 5 bases, the J end by 2 bases, with 16 bases between. The CDR3 spans 16 residues. Germline CDR1 reads MDHEN; CDR2 reads SYDVKM. The CDR3 DNA reads as TGTGCCAGCAGTCTATATTACAGGGTTGGCAATCAGCCCCAGCATTTT. This codes for CASSLYYRVGNQPQHF.

The chain carries TRBV19 and TRBJ2-7; TRBD1 is a possible D gene (6 bases). Germline lookup yields CDR1 LNHDA and CDR2 SQIVND (reference sequence). Deletions cut 3 bases from V and 7 bases from J, with 13 bases between. The CDR3 covers 13 residues. The CDR3 nucleotides read TGTGCCAGTAGTATCGTACAGGGTCGGGAGCAGTACTTC. Translating gives CASSIVQGREQYF.

This clonotype was observed many times. V gene TRBV6-1 combines with J gene TRBJ1-2, with TRBD1 matching 10 bases. Germline V gene sequence: CDR1 MNHNS, CDR2 SASEGT. CDR3 size: 15 residues. Trimming removed 10 bases from V and 4 bases from J; junction bases left unmatched: 12. CDR3 nucleotide sequence: TGTGCCACCCGGACAGGGGGATACTACCGCTATGGCTACACCTTC. It is translated as CATRTGGYYRYGYTF.

The table lists this clonotype with many counts. The chain links TRBV7-8 to TRBJ1-1; D might be TRBD1 (5 bases). The V and J ends lost 0 bases and 4 bases respectively, with 12 bases between them. The CDR3 contains 15 residues. CDR1 and CDR2 from the germline V gene are SGHVS and FQNEAQ. Written as DNA, the CDR3 is TGTGCCAGCAGCTTAGCGCCAGGGTCGGGCACTGAAGCTTTCTTT. This sequence encodes CASSLAPGSGTEAFF.

This clonotype has a handful of counts. The rearrangement joins TRBV5-1 to TRBJ1-6, with TRBD1 as a possible D gene (5 bases). CDR3 length: 18 amino acids. Trimming shortened V by 0 bases and J by 3 bases, and 16 bases separated the two germline ends. Germline loops: CDR1 SGHRS, CDR2 YFSETQ. As DNA, the CDR3 is TGCGCCAGCAGCTTGGAGGTCCTACGGGGGATCTATAATTCACCCCTCCACTTT. Residues: CASSLEVLRGIYNSPLHF.

The CDR3 DNA is TGCAGTGCTAGAGTTAGTGCCGACAGGGCCCTAGGGGGCTACACCTTC. The encoded protein is CSARVSADRALGGYTF. The V call is TRBV20-1, the J call TRBJ1-2; 7 bases fit TRBD1. Germline values: CDR1 DFQATT, CDR2 SNEGSKA (reference sequence). The V segment lost 1 base and the J segment 8 bases; nucleotides outside the gene matches: 16. The CDR3 runs to 16 residues.

This clonotype was counted ten times or more. The J gene is TRBJ2-7, the V gene TRBV5-1; TRBD2 matches 9 bases. CDR1 and CDR2 from the germline V gene are SGHRS and YFSETQ. The CDR3 totals 14 residues. Trimming at V came to 5 bases and at J to 0 bases, leaving 3 bases not matched to a gene. The CDR3 here is CASSPTSGSYEQYF. In DNA, the CDR3 is TGCGCCAGCAGTCCGACTAGCGGCTCCTACGAGCAGTACTTC.

V usage is TRBV12-3 or TRBV12-4 and J usage is TRBJ2-3, with D tentatively TRBD2 (7 bases). The length of the CDR3 is 15 residues. V was clipped by 5 bases and J by 2 bases, with 14 bases between them. This CDR3 is CASSLHRGATDTQYF. The DNA for the CDR3 is TGTGCCAGCAGTCTCCATCGGGGGGCCACAGATACGCAGTATTTT.

The V and J genes are TRBV6-2 or TRBV6-3 and TRBJ2-1, with 9 bases that match TRBD2. The germline CDR1 and CDR2 sequences are MNHEY and SVGEGT. The J segment lost 0 bases and the V segment lost 6 bases, leaving 9 bases of the junction unmatched. CDR3 length equals 17 residues. CDR3 residues: CASSPPSGTHSYNEQFF. CDR3 bases: TGTGCCAGCAGCCCCCCTAGCGGGACCCACTCCTACAATGAGCAGTTCTTC.

The chain couples TRBV12-3 or TRBV12-4 to TRBJ2-2, with 8 bases that match TRBD2. The CDR3 sequence is 14 residues long. V shed 3 bases, J shed 6 bases, and the junction held 3 bases outside the gene matches. DNA of the CDR3: TGTGCCAGCAGTTTCGCTAGCGGGTCCGGGGAGCTGTTTTTT. Protein product: CASSFASGSGELFF.

V gene TRBV10-3 combines with J gene TRBJ2-2; 15 nucleotides agree with TRBD2. The CDR3 has 19 residues. V lost 4 bases to trimming and J lost 0 bases; unmatched junction nucleotides: 6. CDR1 is ENHRY, CDR2 SYGVKD, per germline. The CDR3 DNA follows: TGTGCCATCAGTGGGGGACTAGCGGGAGGACTAACGAACACCGGGGAGCTGTTTTTT. Amino acids: CAISGGLAGGLTNTGELFF.

The rearrangement uses TRBV10-3 and TRBJ2-7; TRBD2 might be the D (6 bases). V lost 4 bases and J 1 base, leaving 14 bases between the germline ends. Germline CDR1 and CDR2: ENHRY and SYGVKD. CDR3 length: 15 residues. The chain's CDR3 is CAISAMGLPSYEQYF. In nucleotides, the CDR3 is TGTGCCATCAGTGCCATGGGACTCCCATCCTACGAGCAGTACTTC.